The 27 T cell receptor beta chains given below trace back to one sample, sequenced in a study of technical replicates of blood from a handful of donors. Assay used: immunoSEQ multiplex PCR; TCRdb lists only in-frame clones, some missing. The sample holds about 68,000 clones, approximately 97% seen once. The specimen sequenced was T cells isolated from PBMCs. These receptors all come from a human donor in good health.

The chain is built from TRBV7-2 and TRBJ2-3, with D perhaps TRBD2 (5 bases). The CDR3 has 15 amino acids. The germline V and J ends were trimmed by 6 bases and 5 bases, with 18 bases remaining between them. Germline V gene data show CDR1 as SGHTA and CDR2 as FQGNSA. The CDR3 coding sequence is TGTGCCAGCAGGCATAGTTTTGGCGGGCTAGATACGCAGTATTTT. It encodes CASRHSFGGLDTQYF. Complete variable domain (other parts from reference TRBV7-2 and TRBJ2-3): GAGVSQSPSNKVTEKGKDVELRCDPISGHTALYWYRQSLGQGLEFLIYFQGNSAPDKSGLPSDRFSAERTGGSVSTLTIQRTQQEDSAVYLCASRHSFGGLDTQYFGPGTRLTVL.

In this sample, this clone turned up once. The chain couples TRBV7-9 to TRBJ1-1; D may be TRBD1 (6 bases). CDR1 is SEHNR and CDR2 is FQNEAQ in the germline V gene (reference sequence). The CDR3 sequence is 13 residues long. V was cut by 4 bases and J by 12 bases, with 18 bases left in between. The CDR3: CASSSQGGGSTFF. Here the CDR3 DNA reads TGTGCCAGCAGCTCACAGGGAGGGGGATCAACTTTCTTT.

The chain has TRBV7-9 and TRBJ2-3, with 8 bases lining up with TRBD1. Germline V gives CDR1 SEHNR, CDR2 FQNEAQ (reference sequence). The trim removed 11 bases at V and 3 bases at J, leaving 4 bases unmatched. The CDR3 sequence is 12 residues long. In DNA, the CDR3 is TGTGCCGGGACAGGATATACAGATACGCAGTATTTT. Protein: CAGTGYTDTQYF.

This clone was found once. The chain joins TRBV11-2 to TRBJ2-4, with a weak D call TRBD1 (6 bases). Germline values: CDR1 SGHAT, CDR2 FQNNGV. The V and J ends lost 0 bases and 7 bases respectively, with 13 bases between them. The CDR3 length is 15 residues. Here the CDR3 DNA reads TGTGCCAGCAGCTTAGAGGGGGCCTATAGTAACATTCAGTACTTC. It codes for CASSLEGAYSNIQYF.

This clone was detected only a few times. V gene TRBV19 combines with J gene TRBJ2-7; TRBD1 matches at 7 bases. This CDR3 contains 13 residues. Germline V CDR1 and CDR2: LNHDA, SQIVND (reference sequence). V trimming: 4 bases; J trimming: 3 bases; junction bases outside the gene matches: 3. The CDR3 region has the DNA TGTGCCAGTAGTAAGGGACAGTACTACGAGCAGTACTTC. Its translation: CASSKGQYYEQYF.

The chain carries TRBV5-1 and TRBJ2-7; a possible D gene is TRBD1 (5 bases). Germline-derived CDR1 and CDR2 are SGHRS and YFSETQ. CDR3 length: 16 amino acids. Trimming took off 4 bases at V and 0 bases at J, with 17 bases between the two ends. Written as DNA, the CDR3 is TGCGCCAGCAGCAATCGACAGCAGTCGGTCTCCTACGAGCAGTACTTC. This codes for CASSNRQQSVSYEQYF.

This chain uses TRBV9 with TRBJ1-1, with D possibly TRBD1 on 5 matching bases. V gave up 1 base and J gave up 0 bases, with 19 bases separating them. From germline, CDR1 is SGDLS and CDR2 YYNGEE. CDR3 length equals 18 residues. CDR3 sequence (DNA): TGTGCCAGCAGCGTAAGGGCAAGCGGGGGGGAAATGAACACTGAAGCTTTCTTT. Protein product: CASSVRASGGEMNTEAFF. The whole variable domain, filled in from reference TRBV9 and TRBJ1-1, reads DSGVTQTPKHLITATGQRVTLRCSPRSGDLSVYWYQQSLDQGLQFLIQYYNGEERAKGNILERFSAQQFPDLHSELNLSSLELGDSALYFCASSVRASGGEMNTEAFFGQGTRLTVV.

This chain links TRBV20-1 with TRBJ2-7, with unresolved D. Looked up from germline, CDR1 is DFQATT and CDR2 is SNEGSKA (reference sequence). Deletions cut 0 bases from V and 3 bases from J, with 3 bases between. The CDR3 runs 11 residues. DNA for the CDR3: TGCAGTGCTAGAGACGTCTACGAGCAGTACTTC. It is translated as CSARDVYEQYF.

The chain links TRBV2 to TRBJ2-3, with D perhaps TRBD2 (6 bases). Germline V gives CDR1 SNHLY, CDR2 FYNNEI. The CDR3 loop spans 14 amino acids. V dropped 1 base and J dropped 9 bases, with 14 bases sitting between them. The DNA of the CDR3 is TGTGCCAGCAGTGAAGATGGGGGGATAGGAACGCAGTATTTT. Its translation is CASSEDGGIGTQYF.

The CDR3 reads CASSPWTGGNTEAFF. DNA of the CDR3: TGTGCCAGCAGTCCCTGGACAGGGGGGAACACTGAAGCTTTCTTT. The chain uses TRBV25-1 and TRBJ1-1; 10 bases fit TRBD1. CDR3 size: 15 residues. Germline V gives CDR1 MGHDK, CDR2 SYGVNS. Losses at the gene ends were 5 bases for V and 1 base for J; bases not matched to a gene: 4.

The count of this clone is one. The chain is built from TRBV4-1 and TRBJ2-5; possible D gene TRBD1, 5 bases. CDR1 MGHRA and CDR2 YSYEKL come from the germline V gene. V shed 4 bases and J shed 5 bases, with 17 bases lying between them. This CDR3 spans 15 amino acids. In nucleotides, the CDR3 is TGCGCCAGCAGCCTATGGGGCCCCGCCGGCGAGACCCAGTACTTC. This codes for CASSLWGPAGETQYF.

The genes are TRBV6-5 and TRBJ2-7, with 7 bases fitting TRBD1. Germline CDR1 MNHEY, CDR2 SVGAGI. This CDR3 has 14 amino acids. The V segment lost 0 bases and the J segment 5 bases; nucleotides outside the gene matches: 4. CDR3 in amino acids: CASSYSDRPHEQYF. DNA for the CDR3: TGTGCCAGCAGTTACTCGGACAGGCCCCACGAGCAGTACTTC.

The V and J genes are TRBV5-1 and TRBJ2-1; TRBD1 might be the D (9 bases). Germline V gene lookup returns CDR1 SGHRS and CDR2 YFSETQ. This CDR3 spans 16 amino acids. The V end lost 7 bases, the J end lost 7 bases, and 24 bases lay between the germline ends. The CDR3 nucleotides are TGCGCCAGCCGGGACAGGGTGGCTAGCGGGTTGAATGAGCAGTTCTTC. Amino acids: CASRDRVASGLNEQFF.

The rearrangement links TRBV27 to TRBJ2-3, with TRBD2 as a possible D gene (6 bases). CDR1 is MNHEY, CDR2 SMNVEV, per germline (reference sequence). The V end was cut by 5 bases, the J end by 2 bases, with 17 bases between. CDR3 length: 16 residues. The DNA of the CDR3 is TGTGCCAGCAGTCCTTCCGGAGGGATGTACACAGATACGCAGTATTTT. Translating gives CASSPSGGMYTDTQYF.

The chain carries TRBV7-8 and TRBJ2-6; no firm D call. Germline assignment: CDR1 SGHVS and CDR2 FQNEAQ. The CDR3 is made up of 18 amino acids. The V end lost 4 bases, the J end lost 1 base, and 17 bases lay between the germline ends. This CDR3 reads CASSSSISTRSGANVLTF. The DNA of the CDR3 is TGTGCCAGCAGCTCCTCTATTTCCACGCGGTCTGGGGCCAACGTCCTGACTTTC. Variable domain in full (rest from reference TRBV7-8 and TRBJ2-6): GAGVSQSPRYKVAKRGQDVALRCDPISGHVSLFWYQQALGQGPEFLTYFQNEAQLDKSGLPSDRFFAERPEGSVSTLKIQRTQQEDSAVYLCASSSSISTRSGANVLTFGAGSRLTVL.

The genes are TRBV2 and TRBJ1-1; the D is unclear. V dropped 7 bases and J dropped 1 base, with 10 bases sitting between them. Germline-derived CDR1 and CDR2 are SNHLY and FYNNEI. The CDR3 contains 13 residues. CDR3 coding DNA: TGTGCCAGCACCGGCCGGGGGAACACTGAAGCTTTCTTT. As protein: CASTGRGNTEAFF. Complete variable domain (other parts from reference TRBV2 and TRBJ1-1): EPEVTQTPSHQVTQMGQEVILRCVPISNHLYFYWYRQILGQKVEFLVSFYNNEISEKSEIFDDQFSVERPDGSNFTLKIRSTKLEDSAMYFCASTGRGNTEAFFGQGTRLTVV.

The V and J genes are TRBV4-3 and TRBJ2-1, with a tentative D call TRBD1 (5 bases). Germline-derived CDR1 and CDR2 are LGHNA and YSLEER. V was pared by 0 bases and J by 0 bases, with 9 bases between. The CDR3 consists of 16 residues. This CDR3 is CASSQEGLNSYNEQFF. CDR3 in DNA: TGCGCCAGCAGCCAAGAGGGGCTAAACTCCTACAATGAGCAGTTCTTC.

The chain recombines TRBV5-6 with TRBJ1-5; perhaps TRBD1 as D (6 bases). Trimming took 1 base from V and 5 from J, leaving 10 bases between them. CDR1 is SGHDT, CDR2 YYEEEE, per germline. This CDR3 is 14 amino acids long. The DNA of the CDR3 is TGTGCCAGCAGCTTGTGGGGGGGCTATCAGCCCCAGCATTTT. Encoded protein: CASSLWGGYQPQHF. The variable domain in full, with the rest retrieved from reference TRBV5-6 and TRBJ1-5, is DAGVTQSPTHLIKTRGQQVTLRCSPKSGHDTVSWYQQALGQGPQFIFQYYEEEERQRGNFPDRFSGHQFPNYSSELNVNALLLGDSALYLCASSLWGGYQPQHFGDGTRLSIL.

V and J are TRBV19 and TRBJ1-1; no definite D call. CDR3 length: 14 amino acids. Per the germline V gene, CDR1 is LNHDA and CDR2 is SQIVND (reference sequence). The V end was cut by 7 bases, the J end by 4 bases, with 16 bases between. The CDR3 nucleotides are TGTGCCAGTACCCCCAGGTTCGGAGGCACTGAAGCTTTCTTT. Translation: CASTPRFGGTEAFF.

Written as DNA, the CDR3 is TGCAGCGCTACTGGGGGGAGGTCCTACGAGCAGTACTTC. Translating it yields CSATGGRSYEQYF. This rearrangement joins TRBV29-1 to TRBJ2-7, with a weak D call TRBD2 (6 bases). The germline V gene has CDR1 SQVTM and CDR2 ANQGSEA. CDR3 length: 13 residues. The V end lost 7 bases, the J end lost 1 base, and 14 bases lay between the germline ends.

The V call is TRBV7-9, the J call TRBJ1-2, with 7 bases identical to TRBD1. This CDR3 has 15 amino acids. V dropped 3 bases and J dropped 4; count of bases not matched to a gene: 8. Germline lookup yields CDR1 SEHNR and CDR2 FQNEAQ (reference sequence). The CDR3 bases are TGTGCCAGCAGCTTTGCGGACAGGCTACTCTATGGCTACACCTTC. Its protein is CASSFADRLLYGYTF.

The chain recombines TRBV7-2 with TRBJ2-7; 15 bases map to TRBD2. CDR3 length: 18 amino acids. Germline V gene lookup returns CDR1 SGHTA and CDR2 FQGNSA. V lost 2 bases and J lost 6; bases outside the gene matches: 11. The CDR3: CASSLSRTSGRAVLEQYF. Here the CDR3 DNA reads TGTGCCAGCAGCTTATCGCGGACTAGCGGGAGGGCCGTTCTCGAGCAGTACTTC. Drawing the rest from reference TRBV7-2 and TRBJ2-7, the complete variable domain is GAGVSQSPSNKVTEKGKDVELRCDPISGHTALYWYRQSLGQGLEFLIYFQGNSAPDKSGLPSDRFSAERTGGSVSTLTIQRTQQEDSAVYLCASSLSRTSGRAVLEQYFGPGTRLTVT.

The gene calls are TRBV30 and TRBJ2-2; 9 bases map to TRBD2. The CDR3 has 12 residues. CDR1 is GTSNPN, CDR2 SVGIG, per germline (reference sequence). V dropped 4 bases and J dropped 11; count of bases not matched to a gene: 5. CDR3 residues: CAWTASGVELFF. For the CDR3, the DNA is TGTGCCTGGACTGCTAGCGGGGTCGAGCTGTTTTTT.

The rearrangement joins TRBV13 to TRBJ1-1; D uncertain. From germline, CDR1 is PRHDT and CDR2 FYEKMQ (reference sequence). The CDR3 runs to 15 residues. V lost 1 base and J lost 3, with 12 bases in between. CDR3 residues: CASSLALGGYTEAFF. CDR3 sequence (DNA): TGTGCCAGCAGCTTAGCGCTGGGAGGGTACACTGAAGCTTTCTTT.

The chain combines TRBV11-3 with TRBJ2-5, with TRBD2 identical over 10 bases. V dropped 1 base and J dropped 1; count of bases not matched to a gene: 9. Per the germline V gene, CDR1 is SGHNT and CDR2 is YENEEA. The CDR3 spans 18 residues. The CDR3 DNA reads TGTGCCAGCAGCTTAGGTGGTACTAGCGGGAAAACCCAAGAGACCCAGTACTTC. It yields the protein CASSLGGTSGKTQETQYF.

The chain carries TRBV7-9 and TRBJ1-1, with TRBD1 matching 9 bases. The V gene end was trimmed by 1 base and the J gene end by 10 bases; junction bases not matched to a gene: 4. The CDR3 is made up of 13 amino acids. Germline CDR1 is SEHNR and CDR2 is FQNEAQ (reference sequence). The CDR3 sequence is CASSLEGTGSAFF. In nucleotides, the CDR3 is TGTGCCAGCAGCTTAGAGGGGACAGGGTCAGCTTTCTTT.

V is TRBV27 and J is TRBJ1-1; 8 positions agree with TRBD1. V gave up 2 bases and J gave up 4 bases; unmatched junction bases: 3. Germline V lookup: CDR1 MNHEY, CDR2 SMNVEV (reference sequence). The CDR3 consists of 14 residues. CDR3 nucleotide sequence: TGTGCCAGCAGTTTAAACAGGGGGGTCACTGAAGCTTTCTTT. Translated, it gives CASSLNRGVTEAFF.